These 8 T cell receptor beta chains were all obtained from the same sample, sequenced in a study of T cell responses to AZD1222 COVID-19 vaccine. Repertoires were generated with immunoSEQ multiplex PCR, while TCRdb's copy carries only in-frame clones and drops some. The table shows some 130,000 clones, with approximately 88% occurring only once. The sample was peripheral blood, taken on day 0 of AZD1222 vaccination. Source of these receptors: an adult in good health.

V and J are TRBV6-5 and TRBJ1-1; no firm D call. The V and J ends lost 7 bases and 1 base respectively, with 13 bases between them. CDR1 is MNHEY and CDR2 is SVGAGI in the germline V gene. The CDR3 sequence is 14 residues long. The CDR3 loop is CASILSRGNTEAFF. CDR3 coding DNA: TGTGCCAGCATTCTCTCCCGGGGGAACACTGAAGCTTTCTTT.

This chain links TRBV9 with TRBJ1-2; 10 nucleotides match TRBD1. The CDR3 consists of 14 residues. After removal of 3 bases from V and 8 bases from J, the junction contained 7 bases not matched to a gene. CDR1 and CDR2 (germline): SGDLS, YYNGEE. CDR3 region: CASSGSTGGGGYTF. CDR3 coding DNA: TGTGCCAGCAGCGGTTCGACAGGGGGCGGAGGCTACACCTTC.

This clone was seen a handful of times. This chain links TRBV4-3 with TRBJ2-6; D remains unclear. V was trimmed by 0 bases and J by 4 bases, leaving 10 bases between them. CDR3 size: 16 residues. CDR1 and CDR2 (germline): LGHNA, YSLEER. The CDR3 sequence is CASSQEGEGGANVLTF. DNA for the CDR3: TGCGCCAGCAGCCAAGAGGGTGAAGGGGGGGCCAACGTCCTGACTTTC.

The CDR3 sequence: CASSPGQGIYEQYF. The CDR3 DNA reads as TGTGCCAGCTCCCCGGGACAGGGGATCTACGAGCAGTACTTC. The chain joins TRBV18 to TRBJ2-7, with TRBD1 matching 10 bases. J lost 3 bases, V lost 6 bases, and 5 bases had no gene match. The CDR3 is 14 amino acids. Looked up from germline, CDR1 is KGHSH and CDR2 is LQKENI.

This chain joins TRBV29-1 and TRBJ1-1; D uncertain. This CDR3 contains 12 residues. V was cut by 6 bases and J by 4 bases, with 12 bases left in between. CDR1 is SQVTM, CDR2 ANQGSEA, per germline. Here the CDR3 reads CSVYEGGTEAFF. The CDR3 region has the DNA TGCAGCGTATATGAGGGAGGCACTGAAGCTTTCTTT.

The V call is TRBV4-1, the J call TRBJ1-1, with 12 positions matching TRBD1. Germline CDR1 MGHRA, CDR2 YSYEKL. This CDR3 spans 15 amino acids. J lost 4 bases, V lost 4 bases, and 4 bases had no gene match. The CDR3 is CASSRGTGGVTEAFF. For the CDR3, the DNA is TGCGCCAGCAGCCGGGGGACAGGGGGCGTCACTGAAGCTTTCTTT.

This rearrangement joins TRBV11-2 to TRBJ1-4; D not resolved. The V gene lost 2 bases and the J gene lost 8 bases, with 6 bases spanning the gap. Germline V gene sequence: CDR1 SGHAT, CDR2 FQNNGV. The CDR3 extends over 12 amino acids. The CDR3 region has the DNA TGTGCCAGCAGCTTACGTCCGGAAAAACTGTTTTTT. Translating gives CASSLRPEKLFF.

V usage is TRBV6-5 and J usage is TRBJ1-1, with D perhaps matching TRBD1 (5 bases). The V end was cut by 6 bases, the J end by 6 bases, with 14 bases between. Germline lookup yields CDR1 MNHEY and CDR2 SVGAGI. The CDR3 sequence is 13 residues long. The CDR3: CASRQDGFAEAFF. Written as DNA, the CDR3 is TGTGCCAGCAGACAGGATGGTTTCGCTGAAGCTTTCTTT.